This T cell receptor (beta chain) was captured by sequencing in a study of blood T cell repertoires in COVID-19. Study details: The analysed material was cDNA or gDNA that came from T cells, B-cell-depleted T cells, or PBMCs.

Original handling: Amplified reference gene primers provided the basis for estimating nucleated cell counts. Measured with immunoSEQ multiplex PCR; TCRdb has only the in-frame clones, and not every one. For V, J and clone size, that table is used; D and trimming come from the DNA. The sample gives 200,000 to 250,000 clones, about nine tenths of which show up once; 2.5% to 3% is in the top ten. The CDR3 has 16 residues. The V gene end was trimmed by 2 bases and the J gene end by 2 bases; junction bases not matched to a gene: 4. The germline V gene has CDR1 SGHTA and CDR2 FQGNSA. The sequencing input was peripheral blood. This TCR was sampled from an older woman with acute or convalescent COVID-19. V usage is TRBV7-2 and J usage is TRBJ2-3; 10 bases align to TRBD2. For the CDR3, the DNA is TGTGCCAGCAGCTTAAAACTAGCGGGGCTCACAGATACGCAGTATTTT. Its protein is CASSLKLAGLTDTQYF.